The TCR beta chain described here comes from a study of metastatic and nonmetastatic thyroid tumors. The overall study: Repertoire data that came from the blood and tumor or nodule tissue of malignant and benign thyroid patients were compared.

Through MiXCR, TCRdb re-clonotyped the PCR reads. Counted here are 20,000 to 25,000 clones, roughly a quarter occurring once; the ten biggest clones make up approximately 5.4%. This clone was detected ten times or more. Germline values: CDR1 MNHEY, CDR2 SMNVEV (reference sequence). The V gene lost 5 bases and the J gene lost 0 bases, with 8 bases spanning the gap. This CDR3 has 14 amino acids. Patients were all untreated before their thyroid surgery. This chain links TRBV27 with TRBJ1-5; D uncertain. Sequencing input: tumor tissue. The sequence was obtained from a female donor with papillary thyroid cancer or a benign thyroid nodule (not recorded which). Some clones in this sample may be carry-over from other donors' samples. Here the CDR3 DNA reads TGTGCCAGCAGTCCCCTAGGTAGCAATCAGCCCCAGCATTTT. As protein: CASSPLGSNQPQHF.